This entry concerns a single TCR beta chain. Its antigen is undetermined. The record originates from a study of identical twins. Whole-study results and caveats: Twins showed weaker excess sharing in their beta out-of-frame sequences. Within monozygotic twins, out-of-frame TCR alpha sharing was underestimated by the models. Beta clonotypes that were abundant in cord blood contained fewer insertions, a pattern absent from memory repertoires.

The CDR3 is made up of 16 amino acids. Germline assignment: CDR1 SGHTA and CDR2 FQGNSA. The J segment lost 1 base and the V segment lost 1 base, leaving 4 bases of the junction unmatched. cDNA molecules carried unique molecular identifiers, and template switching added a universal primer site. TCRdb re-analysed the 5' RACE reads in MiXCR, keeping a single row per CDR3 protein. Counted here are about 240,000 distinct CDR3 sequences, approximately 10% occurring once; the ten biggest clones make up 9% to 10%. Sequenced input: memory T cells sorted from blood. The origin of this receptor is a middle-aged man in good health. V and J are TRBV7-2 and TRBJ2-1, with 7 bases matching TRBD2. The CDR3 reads CASSLGWGGSYNEQFF. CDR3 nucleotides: TGTGCCAGCAGCTTAGGGTGGGGGGGGTCCTACAATGAGCAGTTCTTC. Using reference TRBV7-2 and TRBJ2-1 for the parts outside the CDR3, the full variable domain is GAGVSQSPSNKVTEKGKDVELRCDPISGHTALYWYRQSLGQGLEFLIYFQGNSAPDKSGLPSDRFSAERTGGSVSTLTIQRTQQEDSAVYLCASSLGWGGSYNEQFFGPGTRLTVL.